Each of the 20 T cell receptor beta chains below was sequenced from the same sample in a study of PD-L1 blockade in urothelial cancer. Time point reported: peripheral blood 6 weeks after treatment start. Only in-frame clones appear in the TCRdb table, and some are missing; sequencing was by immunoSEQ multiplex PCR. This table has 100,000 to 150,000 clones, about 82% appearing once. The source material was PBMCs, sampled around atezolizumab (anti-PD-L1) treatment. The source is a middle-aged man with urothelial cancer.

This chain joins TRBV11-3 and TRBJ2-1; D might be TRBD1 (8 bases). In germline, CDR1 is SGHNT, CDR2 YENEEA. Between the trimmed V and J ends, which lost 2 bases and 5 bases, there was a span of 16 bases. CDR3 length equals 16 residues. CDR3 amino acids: CASSLRGAGGHNEQFF. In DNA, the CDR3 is TGTGCCAGCAGCTTACGGGGGGCAGGGGGCCACAATGAGCAGTTCTTC.

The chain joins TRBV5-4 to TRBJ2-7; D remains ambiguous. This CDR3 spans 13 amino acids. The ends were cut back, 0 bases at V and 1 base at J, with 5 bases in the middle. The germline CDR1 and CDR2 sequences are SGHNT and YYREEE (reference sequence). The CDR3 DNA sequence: TGTGCCAGCAGCTTGGGTCGGTCCTACGAGCAGTACTTC. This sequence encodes CASSLGRSYEQYF.

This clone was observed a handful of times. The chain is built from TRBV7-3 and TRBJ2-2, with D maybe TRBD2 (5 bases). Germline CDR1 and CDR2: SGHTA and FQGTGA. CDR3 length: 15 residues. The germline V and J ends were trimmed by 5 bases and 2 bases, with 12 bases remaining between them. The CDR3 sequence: CASSRDSVNTGELFF. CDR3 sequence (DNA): TGTGCCAGCAGCCGAGATAGCGTTAACACCGGGGAGCTGTTTTTT.

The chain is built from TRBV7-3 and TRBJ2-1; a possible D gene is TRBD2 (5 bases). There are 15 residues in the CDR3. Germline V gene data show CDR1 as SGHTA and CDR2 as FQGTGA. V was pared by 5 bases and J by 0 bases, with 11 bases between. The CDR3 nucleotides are TGTGCCAGCAGCCACGACCGGGGCTCCTACAATGAGCAGTTCTTC. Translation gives CASSHDRGSYNEQFF. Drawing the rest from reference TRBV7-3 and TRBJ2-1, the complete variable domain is GAGVSQTPSNKVTEKGKYVELRCDPISGHTALYWYRQSLGQGPEFLIYFQGTGAADDSGLPNDRFFAVRPEGSVSTLKIQRTERGDSAVYLCASSHDRGSYNEQFFGPGTRLTVL.

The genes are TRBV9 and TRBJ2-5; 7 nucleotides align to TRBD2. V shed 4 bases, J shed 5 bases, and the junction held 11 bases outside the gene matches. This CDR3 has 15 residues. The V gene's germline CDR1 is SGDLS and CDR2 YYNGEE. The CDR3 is CASSFGLVEGETQYF. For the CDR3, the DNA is TGTGCCAGCAGCTTCGGACTAGTAGAGGGGGAGACCCAGTACTTC.

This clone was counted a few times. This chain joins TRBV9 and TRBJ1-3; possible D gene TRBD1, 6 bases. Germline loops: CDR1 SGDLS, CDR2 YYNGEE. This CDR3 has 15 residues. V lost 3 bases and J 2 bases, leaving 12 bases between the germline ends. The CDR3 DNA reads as TGTGCCAGCAGCGCCACAGGGTTTACTGGAAACACCATATATTTT. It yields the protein CASSATGFTGNTIYF.

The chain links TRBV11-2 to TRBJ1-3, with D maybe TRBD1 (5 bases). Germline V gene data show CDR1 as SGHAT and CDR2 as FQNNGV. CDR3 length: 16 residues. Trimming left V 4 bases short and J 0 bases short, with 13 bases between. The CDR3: CASSSTGGSSGNTIYF. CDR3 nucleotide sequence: TGTGCCAGCAGCTCCACCGGGGGTAGCTCTGGAAACACCATATATTTT.

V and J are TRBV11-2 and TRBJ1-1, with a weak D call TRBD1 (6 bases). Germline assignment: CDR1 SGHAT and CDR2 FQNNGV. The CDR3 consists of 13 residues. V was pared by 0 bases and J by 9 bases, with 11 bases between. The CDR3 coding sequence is TGTGCCAGCAGCTTAGACAGGGGAACTAAAGCTTTCTTT. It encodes CASSLDRGTKAFF.

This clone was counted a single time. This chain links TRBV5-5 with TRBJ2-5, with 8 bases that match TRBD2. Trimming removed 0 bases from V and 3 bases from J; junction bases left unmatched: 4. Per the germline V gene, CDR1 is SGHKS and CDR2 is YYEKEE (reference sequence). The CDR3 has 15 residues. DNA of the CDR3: TGTGCCAGCAGCTTGGCCGTTAGCGGGAAAGAGACCCAGTACTTC. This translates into CASSLAVSGKETQYF.

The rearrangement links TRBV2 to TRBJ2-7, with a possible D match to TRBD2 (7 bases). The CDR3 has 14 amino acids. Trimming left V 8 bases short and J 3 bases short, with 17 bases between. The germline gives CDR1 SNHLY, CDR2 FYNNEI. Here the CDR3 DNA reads TGTGCCAGCCGAGGGGGGGGACCCAACTACGAGCAGTACTTC. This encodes CASRGGGPNYEQYF.

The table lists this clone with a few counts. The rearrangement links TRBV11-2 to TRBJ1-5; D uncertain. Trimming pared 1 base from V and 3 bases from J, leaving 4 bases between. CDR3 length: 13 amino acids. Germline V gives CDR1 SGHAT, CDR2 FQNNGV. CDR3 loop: CASSLGINQPQHF. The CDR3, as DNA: TGTGCCAGCAGCTTAGGTATCAATCAGCCCCAGCATTTT. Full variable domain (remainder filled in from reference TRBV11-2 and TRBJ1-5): EAGVAQSPRYKIIEKRQSVAFWCNPISGHATLYWYQQILGQGPKLLIQFQNNGVVDDSQLPKDRFSAERLKGVDSTLKIQPAKLEDSAVYLCASSLGINQPQHFGDGTRLSIL.

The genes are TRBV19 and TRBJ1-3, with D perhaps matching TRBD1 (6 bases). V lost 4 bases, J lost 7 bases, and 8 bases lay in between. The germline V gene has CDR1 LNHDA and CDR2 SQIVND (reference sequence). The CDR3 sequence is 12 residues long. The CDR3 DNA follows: TGTGCCAGTAGTACGGACAGCAACACCATATATTTT. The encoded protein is CASSTDSNTIYF.

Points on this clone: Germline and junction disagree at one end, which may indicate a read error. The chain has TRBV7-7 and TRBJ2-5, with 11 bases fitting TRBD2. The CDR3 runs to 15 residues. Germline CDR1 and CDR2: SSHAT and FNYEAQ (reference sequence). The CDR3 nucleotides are TGTGCTAGCAGCTTACTAGCGGGAGACCAAGAGACCCAGTACTTC. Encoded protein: CASSLLAGDQETQYF.

CDR3 residues: CASRRDQGGYGYTF. The CDR3 nucleotides read TGTGCCAGTAGAAGGGACCAAGGGGGCTATGGCTACACCTTC. The genes are TRBV19 and TRBJ1-2, with D perhaps TRBD1 (6 bases). Trimming left V 6 bases short and J 4 bases short, with 15 bases between. CDR1 LNHDA and CDR2 SQIVND come from the germline V gene (reference sequence). The CDR3 totals 14 residues.

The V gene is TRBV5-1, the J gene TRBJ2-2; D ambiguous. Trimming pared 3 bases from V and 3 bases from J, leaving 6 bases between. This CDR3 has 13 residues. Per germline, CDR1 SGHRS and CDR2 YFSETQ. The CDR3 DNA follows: TGCGCCAGCAGCTCTCTATACACCGGGGAGCTGTTTTTT. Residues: CASSSLYTGELFF.

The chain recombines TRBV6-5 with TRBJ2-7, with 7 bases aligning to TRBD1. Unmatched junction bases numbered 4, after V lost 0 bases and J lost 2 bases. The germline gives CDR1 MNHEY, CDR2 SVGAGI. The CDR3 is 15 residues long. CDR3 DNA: TGTGCCAGCAGTTACTCGAGGGGGCGCCCCTACGAGCAGTACTTC. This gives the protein CASSYSRGRPYEQYF.

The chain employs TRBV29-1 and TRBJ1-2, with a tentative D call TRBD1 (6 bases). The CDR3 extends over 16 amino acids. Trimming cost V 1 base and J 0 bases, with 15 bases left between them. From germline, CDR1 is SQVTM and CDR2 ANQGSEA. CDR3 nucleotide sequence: TGCAGCGTTGAAGGGCGGGGGGCGAGGACTAACTATGGCTACACCTTC. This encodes CSVEGRGARTNYGYTF.

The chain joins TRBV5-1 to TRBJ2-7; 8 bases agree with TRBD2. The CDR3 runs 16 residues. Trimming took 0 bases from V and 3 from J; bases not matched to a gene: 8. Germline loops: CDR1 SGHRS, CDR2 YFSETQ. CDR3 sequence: CASSLVMGTRSYEQYF. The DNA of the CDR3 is TGCGCCAGCAGCTTGGTCATGGGGACTAGGAGCTACGAGCAGTACTTC.

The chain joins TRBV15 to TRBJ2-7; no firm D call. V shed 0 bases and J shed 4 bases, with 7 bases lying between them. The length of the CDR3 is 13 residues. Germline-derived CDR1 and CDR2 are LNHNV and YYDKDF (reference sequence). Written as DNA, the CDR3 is TGTGCCACCAGCAGAGATAAAACATACGAGCAGTACTTC. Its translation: CATSRDKTYEQYF. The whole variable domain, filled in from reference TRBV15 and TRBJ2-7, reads DAMVIQNPRYQVTQFGKPVTLSCSQTLNHNVMYWYQQKSSQAPKLLFHYYDKDFNNEADTPDNFQSRRPNTSFCFLDIRSPGLGDTAMYLCATSRDKTYEQYFGPGTRLTVT.

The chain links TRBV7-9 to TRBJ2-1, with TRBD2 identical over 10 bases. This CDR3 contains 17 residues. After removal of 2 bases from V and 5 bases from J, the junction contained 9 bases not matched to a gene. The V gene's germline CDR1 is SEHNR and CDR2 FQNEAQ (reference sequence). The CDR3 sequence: CASSLRASGSLDNEQFF. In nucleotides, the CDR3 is TGTGCCAGCAGCTTAAGGGCTAGCGGGAGTCTGGACAATGAGCAGTTCTTC.